Presented here are 2 T cell receptor beta chains from one specimen sequenced in a study of cytomegalovirus exposure and HLA in healthy donors. Primers included in the PCR were 60 Vbeta and 13 Jbeta primers. Libraries were prepared by immunoSEQ multiplex PCR; TCRdb keeps only in-frame clonotypes and omits some of them. The data contain 95,000 to 100,000 clones, roughly 70% of them singletons. Sequencing was performed on PBMCs. Receptors were obtained from a male donor in good health and CMV-seronegative.

The chain combines TRBV30 with TRBJ1-1; D is ambiguous. This CDR3 is built from 13 residues. V was shortened by 1 base and J by 1 base, with 7 bases between the two germline ends. From germline, CDR1 is GTSNPN and CDR2 SVGIG (reference sequence). The CDR3 loop is CAWSGQANTEAFF. The DNA of the CDR3 is TGTGCCTGGAGTGGGCAGGCGAACACTGAAGCTTTCTTT.

This clone was seen a handful of times. The chain joins TRBV4-3 to TRBJ2-5; 11 positions agree with TRBD2. Germline values: CDR1 LGHNA, CDR2 YSLEER. The CDR3 totals 18 residues. V gave up 2 bases and J gave up 4 bases; unmatched junction bases: 12. CDR3 amino acids: CASSQWASGRSGAETQYF. The DNA for the CDR3 is TGCGCCAGCAGCCAATGGGCTAGCGGGAGGAGCGGGGCAGAGACCCAGTACTTC.